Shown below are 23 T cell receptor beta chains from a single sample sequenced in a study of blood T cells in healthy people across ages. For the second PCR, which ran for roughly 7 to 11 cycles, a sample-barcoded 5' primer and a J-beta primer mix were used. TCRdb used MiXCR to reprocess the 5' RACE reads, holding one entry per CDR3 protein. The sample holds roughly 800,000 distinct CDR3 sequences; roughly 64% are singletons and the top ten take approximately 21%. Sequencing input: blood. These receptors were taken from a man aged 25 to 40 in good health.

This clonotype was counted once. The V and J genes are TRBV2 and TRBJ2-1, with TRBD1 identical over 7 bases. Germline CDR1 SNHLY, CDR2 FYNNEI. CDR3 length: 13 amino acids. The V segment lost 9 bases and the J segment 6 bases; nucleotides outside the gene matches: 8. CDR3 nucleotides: TGTGCCAGTTCCGGGACAGAATTCAATGAGCAGTTCTTC. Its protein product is CASSGTEFNEQFF.

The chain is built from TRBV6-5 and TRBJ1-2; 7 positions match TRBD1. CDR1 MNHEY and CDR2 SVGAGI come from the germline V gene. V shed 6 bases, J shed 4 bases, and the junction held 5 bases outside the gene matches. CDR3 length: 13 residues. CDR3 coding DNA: TGTGCCAGCAGCTCCAGGGGGGCCTATGGCTACACCTTC. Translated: CASSSRGAYGYTF.

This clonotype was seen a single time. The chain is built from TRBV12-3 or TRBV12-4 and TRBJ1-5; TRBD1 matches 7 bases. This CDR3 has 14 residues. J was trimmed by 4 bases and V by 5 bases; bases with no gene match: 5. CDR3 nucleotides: TGTGCCAGCAGTGCCAGGGGGAATAATCAGCCCCAGCATTTT. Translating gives CASSARGNNQPQHF.

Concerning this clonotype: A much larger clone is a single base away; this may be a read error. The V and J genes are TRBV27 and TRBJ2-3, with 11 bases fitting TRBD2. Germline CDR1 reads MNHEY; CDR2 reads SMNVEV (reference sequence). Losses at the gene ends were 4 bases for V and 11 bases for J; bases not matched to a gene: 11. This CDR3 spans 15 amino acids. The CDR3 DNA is TGTGCCAGCAGTTGGATATCTAGCGGGGGGTTCGGGCAGTATTTT. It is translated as CASSWISSGGFGQYF.

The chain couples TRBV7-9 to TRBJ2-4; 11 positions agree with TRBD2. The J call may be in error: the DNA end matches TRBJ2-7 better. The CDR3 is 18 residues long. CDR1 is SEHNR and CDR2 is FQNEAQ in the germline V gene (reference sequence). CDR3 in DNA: TGTGCCAGCAGCTTAATCGCCGGACTAGCGGGTGCGTTGTACGAGCAGTACTTC. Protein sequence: CASSLIAGLAGALYEQYF.

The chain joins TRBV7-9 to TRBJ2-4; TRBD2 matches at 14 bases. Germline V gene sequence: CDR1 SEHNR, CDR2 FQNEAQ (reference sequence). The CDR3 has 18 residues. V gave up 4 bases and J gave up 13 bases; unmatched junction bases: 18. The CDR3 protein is CASSYLPGLAGGGNEQYF. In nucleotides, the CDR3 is TGTGCCAGCAGCTACCTGCCTGGACTAGCGGGAGGAGGAAATGAGCAGTACTTC.

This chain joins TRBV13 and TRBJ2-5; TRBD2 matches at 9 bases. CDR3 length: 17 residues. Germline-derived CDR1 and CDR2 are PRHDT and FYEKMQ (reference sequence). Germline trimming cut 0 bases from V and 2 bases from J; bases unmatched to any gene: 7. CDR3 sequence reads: CASSLGGASGTQETQYF. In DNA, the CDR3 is TGTGCCAGCAGCTTAGGCGGGGCTAGCGGGACTCAAGAGACCCAGTACTTC. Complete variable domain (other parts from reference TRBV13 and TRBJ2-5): AAGVIQSPRHLIKEKRETATLKCYPIPRHDTVYWYQQGPGQDPQFLISFYEKMQSDKGSIPDRFSAQQFSDYHSELNMSSLELGDSALYFCASSLGGASGTQETQYFGPGTRLLVL.

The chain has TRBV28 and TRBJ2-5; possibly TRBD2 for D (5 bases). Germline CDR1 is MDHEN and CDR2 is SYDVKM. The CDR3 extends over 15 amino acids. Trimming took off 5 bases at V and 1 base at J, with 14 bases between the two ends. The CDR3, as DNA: TGTGCCAGCAGTACCAGCGGACTGCTCCAAGAGACCCAGTACTTC. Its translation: CASSTSGLLQETQYF.

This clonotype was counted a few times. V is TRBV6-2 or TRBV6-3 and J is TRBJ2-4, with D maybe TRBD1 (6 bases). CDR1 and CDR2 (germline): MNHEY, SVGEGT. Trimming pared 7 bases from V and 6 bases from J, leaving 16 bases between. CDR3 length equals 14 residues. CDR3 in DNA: TGTGCCAGCAAGGGACACCCAGGCAGAAACATTCAGTACTTC. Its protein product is CASKGHPGRNIQYF.

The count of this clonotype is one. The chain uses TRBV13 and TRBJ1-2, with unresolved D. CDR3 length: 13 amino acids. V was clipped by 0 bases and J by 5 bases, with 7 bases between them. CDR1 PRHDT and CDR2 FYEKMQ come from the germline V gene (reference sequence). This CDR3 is CASSLGASYGYTF. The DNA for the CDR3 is TGTGCCAGCAGCTTAGGGGCAAGTTATGGCTACACCTTC.

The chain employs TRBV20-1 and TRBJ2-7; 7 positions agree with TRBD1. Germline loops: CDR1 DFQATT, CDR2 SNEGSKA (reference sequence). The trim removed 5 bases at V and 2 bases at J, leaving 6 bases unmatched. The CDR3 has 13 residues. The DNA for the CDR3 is TGCAGTGCTCCCGGGACAGAGACCTACGAGCAGTACTTC. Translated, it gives CSAPGTETYEQYF.

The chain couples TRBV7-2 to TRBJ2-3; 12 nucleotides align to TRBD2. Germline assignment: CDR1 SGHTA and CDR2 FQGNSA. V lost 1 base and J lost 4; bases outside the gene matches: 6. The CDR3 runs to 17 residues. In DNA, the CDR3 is TGTGCCAGCAGCTTAGGACTAGCGGGAGTGGAATCAGATACGCAGTATTTT. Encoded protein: CASSLGLAGVESDTQYF. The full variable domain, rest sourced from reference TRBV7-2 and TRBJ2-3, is GAGVSQSPSNKVTEKGKDVELRCDPISGHTALYWYRQSLGQGLEFLIYFQGNSAPDKSGLPSDRFSAERTGGSVSTLTIQRTQQEDSAVYLCASSLGLAGVESDTQYFGPGTRLTVL.

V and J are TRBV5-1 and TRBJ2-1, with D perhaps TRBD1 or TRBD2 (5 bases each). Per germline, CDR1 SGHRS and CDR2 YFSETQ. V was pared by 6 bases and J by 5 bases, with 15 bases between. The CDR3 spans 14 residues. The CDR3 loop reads CASKVGVRDNEQFF. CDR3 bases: TGCGCCAGCAAGGTGGGGGTAAGGGACAATGAGCAGTTCTTC.

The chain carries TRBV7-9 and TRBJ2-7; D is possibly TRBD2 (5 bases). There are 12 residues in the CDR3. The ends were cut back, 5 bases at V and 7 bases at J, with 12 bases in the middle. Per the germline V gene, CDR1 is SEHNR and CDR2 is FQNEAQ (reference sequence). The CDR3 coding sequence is TGTGCCAGCAGCCACGGACTGGGAGAGCAGTACTTC. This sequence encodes CASSHGLGEQYF. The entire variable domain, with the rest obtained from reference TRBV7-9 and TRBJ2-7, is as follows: DTGVSQNPRHKITKRGQNVTFRCDPISEHNRLYWYRQTLGQGPEFLTYFQNEAQLEKSRLLSDRFSAERPKGSFSTLEIQRTEQGDSAMYLCASSHGLGEQYFGPGTRLTVT.

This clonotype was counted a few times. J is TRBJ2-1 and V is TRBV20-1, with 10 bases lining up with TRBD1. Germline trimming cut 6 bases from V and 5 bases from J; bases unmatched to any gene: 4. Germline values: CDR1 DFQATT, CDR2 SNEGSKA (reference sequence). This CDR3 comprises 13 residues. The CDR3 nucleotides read TGCAGTGCGGCCGGGACAGGGGACAATGAGCAGTTCTTC. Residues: CSAAGTGDNEQFF.

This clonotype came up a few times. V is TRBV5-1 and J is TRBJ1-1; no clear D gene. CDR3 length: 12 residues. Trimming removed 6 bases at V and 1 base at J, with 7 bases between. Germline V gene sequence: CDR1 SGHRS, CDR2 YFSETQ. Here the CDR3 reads CASKRANTEAFF. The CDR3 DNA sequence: TGCGCCAGCAAAAGAGCGAACACTGAAGCTTTCTTT. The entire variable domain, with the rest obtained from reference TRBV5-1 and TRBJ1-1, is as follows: KAGVTQTPRYLIKTRGQQVTLSCSPISGHRSVSWYQQTPGQGLQFLFEYFSETQRNKGNFPGRFSGRQFSNSRSEMNVSTLELGDSALYLCASKRANTEAFFGQGTRLTVV.

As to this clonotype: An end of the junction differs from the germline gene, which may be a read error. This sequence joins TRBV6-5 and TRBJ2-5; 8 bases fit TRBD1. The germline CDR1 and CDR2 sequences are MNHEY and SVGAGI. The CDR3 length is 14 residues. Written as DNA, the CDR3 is TGTGCCAGCAGTACCCGGACAGGGAAAGAGGCCCAGTACTTC. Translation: CASSTRTGKEAQYF.

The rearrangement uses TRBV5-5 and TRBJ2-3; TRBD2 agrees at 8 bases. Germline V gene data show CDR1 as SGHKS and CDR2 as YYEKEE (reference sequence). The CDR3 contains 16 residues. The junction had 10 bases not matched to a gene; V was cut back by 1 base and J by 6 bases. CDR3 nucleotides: TGTGCCAGCAGCTTGTATCGGCTAGCGGGTTCGGATACGCAGTATTTT. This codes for CASSLYRLAGSDTQYF.

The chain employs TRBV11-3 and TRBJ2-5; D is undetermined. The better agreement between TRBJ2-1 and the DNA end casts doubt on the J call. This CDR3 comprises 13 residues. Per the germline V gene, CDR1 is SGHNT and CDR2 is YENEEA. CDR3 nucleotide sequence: TGTGCCAGCAGCTTAATGGCTCAAGAGACCCAGTTCTTC. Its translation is CASSLMAQETQFF.

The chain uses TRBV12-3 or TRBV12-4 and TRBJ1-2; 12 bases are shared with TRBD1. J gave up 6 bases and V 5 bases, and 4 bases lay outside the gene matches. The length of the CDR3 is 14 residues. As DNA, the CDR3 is TGTGCCAGCAGTAGGGACAGGGGGCAGCATGGCTACACCTTC. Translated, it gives CASSRDRGQHGYTF.

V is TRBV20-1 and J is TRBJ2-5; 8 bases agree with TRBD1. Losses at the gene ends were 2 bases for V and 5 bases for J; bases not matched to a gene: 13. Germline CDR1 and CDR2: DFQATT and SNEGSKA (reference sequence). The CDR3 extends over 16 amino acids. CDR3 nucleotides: TGCAGTGCTAGACCACTGGCCCAGGGGGCTGCGGAGACCCAGTACTTC. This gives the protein CSARPLAQGAAETQYF.

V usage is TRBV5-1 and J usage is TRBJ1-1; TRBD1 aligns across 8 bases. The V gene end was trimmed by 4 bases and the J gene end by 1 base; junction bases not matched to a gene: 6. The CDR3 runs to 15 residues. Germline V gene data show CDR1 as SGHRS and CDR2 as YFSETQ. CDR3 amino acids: CASSRGQGGNTEAFF. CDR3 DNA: TGCGCCAGCAGCCGAGGACAGGGCGGGAACACTGAAGCTTTCTTT.

The CDR3 reads CACLGVLSQPQHF. The CDR3 coding sequence is TGTGCCTGCCTCGGGGTTTTGAGCCAGCCCCAGCATTTT. V and J are TRBV6-1 and TRBJ1-5; D is unclear. Germline values: CDR1 MNHNS, CDR2 SASEGT. CDR3 length equals 13 residues. Trimming stripped 11 bases from V and 7 bases from J, with 18 bases between.